This T cell receptor (beta chain) was retrieved from a study of T cell repertoires in cytomegalovirus infection. Regarding the study as a whole: Cumulative frequency (of public TCR beta family members) identified carriers of CMV plus the relevant HLA. Dominant in the ex vivo response were TCR beta clonotypes restricted by HLA-C and specific for CMV.

TCRdb re-derived calls from the reads in MiXCR, one entry per CDR3 protein. The data show 150,000 to 160,000 distinct CDR3 sequences, roughly a quarter seen once. This clonotype has ten or more counts. Its specificity is unknown. The receptor was isolated from a human donor in good health (CMV status not recorded). Some clones in this sample may be carry-over from other donors' samples. The sample taken for sequencing was PBMCs.

As DNA, the CDR3 is TGTGCCAGCAGCGCACTGGGGGGAGCGACAAATGAGCAGTTCTTC. Its protein product is CASSALGGATNEQFF. The V call is TRBV7-9, the J call TRBJ2-1; tentatively, D is TRBD2 (6 bases). The germline gives CDR1 SEHNR, CDR2 FQNEAQ (reference sequence). Trimming removed 5 bases at V and 7 bases at J, with 18 bases between. The CDR3 is made up of 15 amino acids.